Its frequency marks the clone carrying this T cell receptor beta chain as large. Its antigen is unknown. UMI-labeled 5' RACE was the method by which TCR beta libraries were made. In the authors' methods: Whatever TCR beta library was examined, it held from around 3,000 up to about 18,000 functional CDR3 beta clonotypes. Reanalyzing the 5' RACE reads, TCRdb keeps one entry per CDR3 protein, without DNA. TCRdb, not the original authors, processed these V and J calls. There are over 3,500 distinct CDR3 sequences in the sample, with 30% to 35% held by the top ten. The data were taken from a study of human CD8 memory T cell subsets. RNA was isolated from duplicate vials, each containing about 150,000 sorted CD8+ T cells, for every subset. Study-wide results and caveats: Chao1 estimates suggested stem-like memory T cells were more diverse than precursor exhausted T cells. This study sequenced T cell receptor beta chains only.

CDR1 and CDR2 (germline): LGHNA, YNFKEQ. The CDR3 runs 14 residues. J is TRBJ1-1 and V is TRBV4-2; TCRdb designates TRBD1, a call that cannot be tested without DNA. The sequencing input was CD8+ effector memory T cells (TEM) sorted from PBMCs. Subset described: effector memory CD8 T cells, CCR7- CD45RO+ CD95+. The receptor was derived from a human donor in good health. The chain's CDR3 is CASSQDDQGPEAFF.